Each of the 11 T cell receptor beta chains below was sequenced from the same sample in a study of response to subunit inactivated influenza vaccine. TCRdb called the RT-PCR reads again in MiXCR, with one record for every CDR3 protein. The sample carries hundreds of thousands of distinct CDR3 sequences, 7.6% recorded once. This specimen was PBMCs from blood, taken less than 25 months after vaccination. The receptor set was obtained from a man aged 50-75 years who received an inactivated influenza vaccine.

The chain is built from TRBV6-1 and TRBJ2-2, with a possible D match to TRBD2 (6 bases). The CDR3 is 15 residues long. The germline V gene encodes CDR1 MNHNS and CDR2 SASEGT. The germline V and J ends were trimmed by 8 bases and 7 bases, with 20 bases remaining between them. For the CDR3, the DNA is TGTGCCAGCGGCCTTAGCGGATGGGAGCACGGGGAGCTGTTTTTT. It specifies CASGLSGWEHGELFF.

This clonotype appeared a few times. The chain carries TRBV10-3 and TRBJ2-5, with a possible D match to TRBD2 (5 bases). With 3 bases removed from V and 1 base from J, the gap between germline ends came to 18 bases. CDR1 and CDR2 (germline): ENHRY, SYGVKD. The CDR3 runs to 17 residues. Here the CDR3 reads CAISDLGGRETQETQYF. The CDR3 DNA sequence: TGTGCCATCAGTGATCTTGGAGGACGGGAAACCCAAGAGACCCAGTACTTC.

This clonotype came up many times. The chain uses TRBV12-3 or TRBV12-4 and TRBJ1-5, with D possibly being TRBD1 (5 bases). The V end was cut by 6 bases, the J end by 7 bases, with 16 bases between. This CDR3 comprises 14 residues. The CDR3 region is CASSPTRGEQPQHF. The CDR3 nucleotides are TGTGCCAGCAGCCCAACCCGGGGGGAACAGCCCCAGCATTTT.

This clonotype has only a few counts. This sequence joins TRBV30 and TRBJ1-4; D remains ambiguous. The germline V gene encodes CDR1 GTSNPN and CDR2 SVGIG (reference sequence). The CDR3 runs to 15 residues. Trimming stripped 3 bases from V and 0 bases from J, with 11 bases between. CDR3 sequence (DNA): TGTGCCTGGAGGACCCCCGGCCCAACTAATGAAAAACTGTTTTTT. Its protein product is CAWRTPGPTNEKLFF.

This clonotype was counted many times. The chain couples TRBV5-1 to TRBJ2-2; D gene uncertain. The germline V gene encodes CDR1 SGHRS and CDR2 YFSETQ. The CDR3 extends over 13 amino acids. V lost 6 bases and J 6 bases, leaving 12 bases between the germline ends. CDR3 DNA sequence: TGCGCCAGCAAGTTCAGTGACCCCGGGGAGCTGTTTTTT. Its protein product is CASKFSDPGELFF.

V gene TRBV4-2 combines with J gene TRBJ2-7; no clear D gene. Germline V gene sequence: CDR1 LGHNA, CDR2 YNFKEQ. This CDR3 comprises 14 residues. V lost 4 bases, J lost 3 bases, and 13 bases lay in between. In DNA form, the CDR3 reads TGTGCCAGCAGCCCGGGCGCGGCCGGCTACGAGCAGTACTTC. Amino acids: CASSPGAAGYEQYF.

This clonotype was picked up many times. This chain joins TRBV7-2 and TRBJ2-3; tentatively, D is TRBD1 (6 bases). CDR1 is SGHTA, CDR2 FQGNSA, per germline. This CDR3 has 15 amino acids. Trimming shortened V by 5 bases and J by 2 bases, and 14 bases separated the two germline ends. The CDR3 loop is CASSPFRTATDTQYF. CDR3 in DNA: TGTGCCAGCAGCCCTTTTCGGACAGCCACAGATACGCAGTATTTT. The full variable domain, completed using reference TRBV7-2 and TRBJ2-3, is GAGVSQSPSNKVTEKGKDVELRCDPISGHTALYWYRQSLGQGLEFLIYFQGNSAPDKSGLPSDRFSAERTGGSVSTLTIQRTQQEDSAVYLCASSPFRTATDTQYFGPGTRLTVL.

The chain joins TRBV12-3 or TRBV12-4 to TRBJ1-1; no firm D call. CDR3 size: 14 residues. V dropped 0 bases and J dropped 10 bases, with 15 bases sitting between them. CDR3 loop: CASSLAGVAPGAFF. In nucleotides, the CDR3 is TGTGCCAGCAGTTTAGCGGGAGTCGCTCCGGGAGCTTTCTTT.

This clonotype appeared a few times. The chain recombines TRBV18 with TRBJ2-2, with D perhaps TRBD1 or TRBD2 (5 bases each). The CDR3 length is 15 residues. With 6 bases removed from V and 3 bases from J, the gap between germline ends came to 14 bases. Germline lookup yields CDR1 KGHSH and CDR2 LQKENI. The CDR3 DNA reads TGTGCCAGCTCGTCAAGTGGGGGTTACACCGGGGAGCTGTTTTTT. It yields the protein CASSSSGGYTGELFF.

This clonotype was recorded a few times. The gene calls are TRBV5-1 and TRBJ1-1; 9 bases map to TRBD1. This CDR3 is built from 12 residues. V gave up 4 bases and J gave up 7 bases; unmatched junction bases: 2. Germline CDR1 and CDR2: SGHRS and YFSETQ. The CDR3, as DNA: TGCGCCAGCAGCGAGGGACAGGGTGAAGCTTTCTTT. It codes for CASSEGQGEAFF.

This clonotype was recorded at least ten times. The chain joins TRBV10-3 to TRBJ2-2; D not resolved. Germline CDR1 reads ENHRY; CDR2 reads SYGVKD. The CDR3 is 11 amino acids. V shed 7 bases and J shed 5 bases, with 5 bases lying between them. As DNA, the CDR3 is TGTGCCATCAAAGAGACCGGGGAGCTGTTTTTT. Translation gives CAIKETGELFF.